This T cell receptor beta chain was obtained from a study of CD8 T cells in ankylosing spondylitis. This clonotype was recorded many times. Its antigen is unidentified. The CDR3 is made up of 15 amino acids. V lost 3 bases to trimming and J lost 0 bases, with 10 bases between them. Study outcomes and limitations: In ankylosing spondylitis patients, matched synovial fluid reportedly showed significant enrichment of disease-linked clones. In reactive arthritis synovial fluid and blood, some motif variants had been reported before.

Preparation of TCR beta libraries was done by quantitative 5'-RACE with molecular barcodes. One entry per CDR3 protein, called by TCRdb with MiXCR from the 5' RACE reads. The sample records about 130,000 distinct CDR3 sequences, more than 6.5% being singletons. The receptor was isolated from a male donor with ankylosing spondylitis or in good health (not recorded which). This chain links TRBV12-3 or TRBV12-4 with TRBJ2-3; D is ambiguous. Sequencing was done on a sample of blood, either unsorted or a sorted T cell fraction (not recorded which). This CDR3 reads CASSFWSDSTDTQYF. CDR3 coding DNA: TGTGCCAGCAGTTTTTGGTCTGATAGCACAGATACGCAGTATTTT.